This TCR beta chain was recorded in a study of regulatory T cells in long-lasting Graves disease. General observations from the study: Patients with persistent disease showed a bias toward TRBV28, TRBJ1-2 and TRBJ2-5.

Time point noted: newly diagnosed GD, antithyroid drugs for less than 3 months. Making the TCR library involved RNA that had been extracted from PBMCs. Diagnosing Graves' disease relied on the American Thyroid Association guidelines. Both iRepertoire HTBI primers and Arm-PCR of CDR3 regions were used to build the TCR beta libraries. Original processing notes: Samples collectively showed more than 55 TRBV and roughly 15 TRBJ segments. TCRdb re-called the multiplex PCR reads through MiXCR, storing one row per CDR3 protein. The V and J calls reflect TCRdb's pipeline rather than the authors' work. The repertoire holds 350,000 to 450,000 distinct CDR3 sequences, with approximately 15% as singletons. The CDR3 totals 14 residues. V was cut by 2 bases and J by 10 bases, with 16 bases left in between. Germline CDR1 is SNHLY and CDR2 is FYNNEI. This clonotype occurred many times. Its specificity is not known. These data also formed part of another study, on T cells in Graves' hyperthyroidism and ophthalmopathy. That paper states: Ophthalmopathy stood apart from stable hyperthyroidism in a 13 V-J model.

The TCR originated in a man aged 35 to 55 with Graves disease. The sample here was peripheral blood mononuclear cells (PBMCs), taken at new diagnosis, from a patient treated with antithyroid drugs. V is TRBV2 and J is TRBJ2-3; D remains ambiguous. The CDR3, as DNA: TGTGCCAGCAGTGAACGGCTTCGGGCTAACGCGCAGTATTTT. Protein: CASSERLRANAQYF. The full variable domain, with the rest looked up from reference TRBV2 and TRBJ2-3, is EPEVTQTPSHQVTQMGQEVILRCVPISNHLYFYWYRQILGQKVEFLVSFYNNEISEKSEIFDDQFSVERPDGSNFTLKIRSTKLEDSAMYFCASSERLRANAQYFGPGTRLTVL.